The clone carrying this T cell receptor beta chain was recorded at least ten times. Its specificity is not known. Amplifying from RNA transcripts, the study obtained TCR beta CDR3 regions. First-round RT-PCR used HTBI primers; second-round multiplex PCR followed. MiXCR, run by TCRdb on the multiplex PCR reads, gives a single entry per CDR3 protein. Altogether roughly 500,000 distinct CDR3 sequences are present, 13% to 15% being singletons, with the ten largest covering roughly 9.8%. These data belong to a study of Graves' ophthalmopathy and Graves' hyperthyroidism. Fresh peripheral blood (more than 9.5 ml) yielded the PBMCs. Trimming shortened V by 3 bases and J by 0 bases, and 9 bases separated the two germline ends. The CDR3 has 15 residues. Germline V gives CDR1 MDHEN, CDR2 SYDVKM. Study observations and caveats: The majority of expanded thyroid clonotypes above 0.001 frequency also occurred in blood.

The V call is TRBV28, the J call TRBJ1-3; unclear D gene. The source of this sequence is a woman in her twenties or thirties with Graves' ophthalmopathy. The sequencing input was blood. The CDR3 region is CASSLLGSSGNTIYF. Written as DNA, the CDR3 is TGTGCCAGCAGTTTGCTAGGCTCCTCTGGAAACACCATATATTTT.